These T cell receptor beta chains were read from a single sample in a study of T cell responses to AZD1222 COVID-19 vaccine. TCRdb's copy holds only in-frame clones and misses some; the assay was immunoSEQ multiplex PCR. The sample holds 240,000 or so clones, approximately 95% seen once. The material was peripheral blood, obtained on day 0 of AZD1222 vaccination. The receptors were gathered from an adult in good health. CDR3s include the opening cysteine and the closing phenylalanine or tryptophan. D genes are given only for firm matches. Part of the rows lack a size; the others show once, few, many or a class for expanded clones.

TGTGCCAGCAGCTCGGGACTTAGGCAGTACTTC	CASSSGLRQYF	TRBJ2-7	-	TRBV28	-
TGTGCCAGCAGCCCCGGACTAGCGGGGAACTACAATGAGCAGTTCTTC	CASSPGLAGNYNEQFF	TRBJ2-1	TRBD2	TRBV3-1/TRBV3-2	-
TGTGCCAGCAGCCACAGAGGGAATGGCGGCTATGGCTACACCTTC	CASSHRGNGGYGYTF	TRBJ1-2	-	TRBV3-1/TRBV3-2	-
TGTGCCAGCTCACCGACAGGGACACAAACTAACTATGGCTACACCTTC	CASSPTGTQTNYGYTF	TRBJ1-2	TRBD1	TRBV18	-
TGTGCCAGCAGCCAAGTAGCGGAGTATAATGAAAAACTGTTTTTT	CASSQVAEYNEKLFF	TRBJ1-4	-	TRBV3-1/TRBV3-2	-
TGTGCCAGCAGCTCGCCTCAGGCTCTTCGGGGCTACACCTTC	CASSSPQALRGYTF	TRBJ1-2	-	TRBV7-8	-
TGTGCCAGCAGTCCCCCGGCAGGCTGGACCCAGTACTTC	CASSPPAGWTQYF	TRBJ2-5	-	TRBV28	once
TGTGCCAGCAGCCGCGCTTCCTACAATGAGCAGTTCTTC	CASSRASYNEQFF	TRBJ2-1	-	TRBV7-8	-
TGTGCCAGTAGTAGGACTAGCCCCGCGGGCACCCAGTACTTC	CASSRTSPAGTQYF	TRBJ2-5	TRBD2	TRBV19	-
TGTGCCAGCAGCTTAGCCTATCGAGTGCTCTCCAATGAGCAGTTCTTC	CASSLAYRVLSNEQFF	TRBJ2-1	-	TRBV7-2	once
TGTGCCAGCTCTAGCGGTGTCCCTGGGAATGAGCAGTTCTTC	CASSSGVPGNEQFF	TRBJ2-1	TRBD2	TRBV28	once
TGTGCCAGCAGCCACACCGGGACAGGGTGGACTGAAGCTTTCTTT	CASSHTGTGWTEAFF	TRBJ1-1	TRBD1	TRBV3-1/TRBV3-2	-
TGTGCCACCAGCAGAGATGTAATTTACAATGAGCAGTTCTTC	CATSRDVIYNEQFF	TRBJ2-1	-	TRBV15	-
TGTGCCAGCCAAGGGGGGTACGCTAACTATGGCTACACCTTC	CASQGGYANYGYTF	TRBJ1-2	-	TRBV19	-
TGCGCCAGCAGCCAAGACGGGACTAGTGGGGCCAACGTCCTGACTTTC	CASSQDGTSGANVLTF	TRBJ2-6	TRBD2	TRBV4-3	-
TGTGCCAGCAGTTTCCGGGGCCGAGGTAATGAAAAACTGTTTTTT	CASSFRGRGNEKLFF	TRBJ1-4	-	TRBV28	-
TGTGCCAGTAGTACCAGCCGGGGCGGAGGGAACACTGAAGCTTTCTTT	CASSTSRGGGNTEAFF	TRBJ1-1	-	TRBV19	-
TGTGCCAGTAGTAGGGACGTGGAGTGGGATCAGCCCCAGCATTTT	CASSRDVEWDQPQHF	TRBJ1-5	-	TRBV19	-
TGTGCCAGCAGTACAGGGAATTTGGGCGGGGAGCTGTTTTTT	CASSTGNLGGELFF	TRBJ2-2	-	TRBV6-2/TRBV6-3	-
TGTGCCAGTAGGAAGACAGGGGACGGAAACACCATATATTTT	CASRKTGDGNTIYF	TRBJ1-3	TRBD1	TRBV19	-
TGTGCCAGCACCCTAACTAGGGGTGAAAAACTGTTTTTT	CASTLTRGEKLFF	TRBJ1-4	-	TRBV12-3/TRBV12-4	-
TGTGCCAGCAGCTCCTACAGGGCCTACAATGAGCAGTTCTTC	CASSSYRAYNEQFF	TRBJ2-1	-	TRBV11-1	few
TGCGCCAGCAGCCAGGCAGGGGTAACTGAAGCTTTCTTT	CASSQAGVTEAFF	TRBJ1-1	-	TRBV4-1	-
TGTGCCAGCAGTGGGGCGGGCGGGGGCTACGAGCAGTACTTC	CASSGAGGGYEQYF	TRBJ2-7	TRBD2	TRBV28	-
TGTGCCAGTAGTGTAAGCGGCAGGTCCTACAATGAGCAGTTCTTC	CASSVSGRSYNEQFF	TRBJ2-1	-	TRBV19	-
TGTGCCAGCAGCTTACCAGAGGCGACCCAGTACTTC	CASSLPEATQYF	TRBJ2-5	-	TRBV5-6	-
TGTGCCAGCAGTTTAATGGGATCGGAGACCCAGTACTTC	CASSLMGSETQYF	TRBJ2-5	-	TRBV28	-
TGCGCCAGCAGCTTGGGCGGACTAGCGGGAGGAAGGGGGCAAGAGACCCAGTACTTC	CASSLGGLAGGRGQETQYF	TRBJ2-5	TRBD2	TRBV5-1	-
TGTGCCAGCAGCTTGGCGGGAGGGAGGACAGAGACCCAGTACTTC	CASSLAGGRTETQYF	TRBJ2-5	TRBD2	TRBV11-3	-
TGTGCCAGCAGCAAAACTAGCGGGAGTTATGAGCAGTTCTTC	CASSKTSGSYEQFF	TRBJ2-1	TRBD2	TRBV9	few
TGTGCCAGCAGCGTAGGGGGGGCTAACTATGGCTACACCTTC	CASSVGGANYGYTF	TRBJ1-2	-	TRBV9	-
TGTGCCAGCTCCGCCAGAGGGGGAGATACGCAGTATTTT	CASSARGGDTQYF	TRBJ2-3	-	TRBV18	-
TGTGCCAGCAGTTACTCGATGGGGACTGGAAACATTCAGTACTTC	CASSYSMGTGNIQYF	TRBJ2-4	-	TRBV6-5	-
TGTGCCAGCAGCCGCCGCGGGGCCTACAATGAGCAGTTCTTC	CASSRRGAYNEQFF	TRBJ2-1	-	TRBV28	-
TGTGCCAGCAGCTCACCTGGACAGGCTCACGAGCAGTACTTC	CASSSPGQAHEQYF	TRBJ2-7	TRBD1	TRBV3-1/TRBV3-2	-
TGTGCCAGCAGCTTCCCGCCCACCCCTAGCGGGGGACGAGATACGCAGTATTTT	CASSFPPTPSGGRDTQYF	TRBJ2-3	TRBD2	TRBV7-3	-
TGTGCCAGCAGCTCCCAGAACGACGAGCAGTACTTC	CASSSQNDEQYF	TRBJ2-7	-	TRBV7-9	-
TGTGCCAGCAGTATCCAGGCTATGAACACTGAAGCTTTCTTT	CASSIQAMNTEAFF	TRBJ1-1	-	TRBV2	-
TGTGCCAGCAGCCCGGTTGATGGCGGCTATGGCTACACCTTC	CASSPVDGGYGYTF	TRBJ1-2	-	TRBV5-4	-
TGTGCCAGTGGGGGACGGAATCAGCCCCAGCATTTT	CASGGRNQPQHF	TRBJ1-5	-	TRBV3-1/TRBV3-2	-
TGTGCCAGCAGCGTAAGGCCCGGGGTTACCTATGGCTACACCTTC	CASSVRPGVTYGYTF	TRBJ1-2	-	TRBV9	-